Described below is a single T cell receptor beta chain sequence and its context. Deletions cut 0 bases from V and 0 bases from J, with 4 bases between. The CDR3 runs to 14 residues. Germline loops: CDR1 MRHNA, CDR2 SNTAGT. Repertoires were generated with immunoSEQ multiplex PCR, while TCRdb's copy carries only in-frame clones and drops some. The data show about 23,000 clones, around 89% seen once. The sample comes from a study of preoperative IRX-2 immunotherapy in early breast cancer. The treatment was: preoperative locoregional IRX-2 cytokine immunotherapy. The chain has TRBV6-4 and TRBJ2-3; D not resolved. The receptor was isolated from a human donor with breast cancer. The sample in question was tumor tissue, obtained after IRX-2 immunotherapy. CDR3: CASSDSGSTDTQYF. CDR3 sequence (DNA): TGTGCCAGCAGTGACTCCGGGAGCACAGATACGCAGTATTTT.